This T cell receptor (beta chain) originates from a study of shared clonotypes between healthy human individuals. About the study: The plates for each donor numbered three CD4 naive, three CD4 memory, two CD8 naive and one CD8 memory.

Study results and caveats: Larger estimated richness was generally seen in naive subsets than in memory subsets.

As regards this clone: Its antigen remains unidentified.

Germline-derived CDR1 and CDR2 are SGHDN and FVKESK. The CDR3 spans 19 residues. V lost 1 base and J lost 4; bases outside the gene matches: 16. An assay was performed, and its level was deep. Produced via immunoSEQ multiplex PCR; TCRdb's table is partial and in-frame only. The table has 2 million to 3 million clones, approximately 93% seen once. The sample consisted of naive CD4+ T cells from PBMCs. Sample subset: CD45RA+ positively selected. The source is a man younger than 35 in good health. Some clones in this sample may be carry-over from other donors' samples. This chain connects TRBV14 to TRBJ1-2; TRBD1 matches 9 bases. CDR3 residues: CASSQGRGARTGAGYGYTF. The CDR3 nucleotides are TGTGCCAGCAGCCAAGGAAGGGGGGCCCGGACAGGGGCAGGCTATGGCTACACCTTC.